This T cell receptor beta chain appears in the sequencing data of a study of response to subunit inactivated influenza vaccine. CDR1 is SGHVS, CDR2 FNYEAQ, per germline. This CDR3 is built from 15 residues. The germline V and J ends were trimmed by 5 bases and 4 bases, with 16 bases remaining between them. TCRdb re-analysed the RT-PCR reads in MiXCR, keeping a single row per CDR3 protein. This sample yields about 520,000 distinct CDR3 sequences, of which about 10% are seen a single time; approximately 12% belongs to the top ten. Regarding this clonotype: Its antigen is unknown.

Notes on the study in general: Few additional T cells are recruited per seasonal influenza vaccination, authors suggested.

Sequenced here: PBMCs from blood, sampled more than 35 days after vaccination. The TCR comes from a man aged 50 to 59 who received an inactivated influenza vaccine. The rearrangement joins TRBV7-6 to TRBJ2-3, with D perhaps being TRBD1 or TRBD2 (5 bases each). This CDR3 is CASSPGAIGPDTQYF. The CDR3 coding sequence is TGTGCCAGCAGCCCCGGGGCTATAGGCCCAGATACGCAGTATTTT.